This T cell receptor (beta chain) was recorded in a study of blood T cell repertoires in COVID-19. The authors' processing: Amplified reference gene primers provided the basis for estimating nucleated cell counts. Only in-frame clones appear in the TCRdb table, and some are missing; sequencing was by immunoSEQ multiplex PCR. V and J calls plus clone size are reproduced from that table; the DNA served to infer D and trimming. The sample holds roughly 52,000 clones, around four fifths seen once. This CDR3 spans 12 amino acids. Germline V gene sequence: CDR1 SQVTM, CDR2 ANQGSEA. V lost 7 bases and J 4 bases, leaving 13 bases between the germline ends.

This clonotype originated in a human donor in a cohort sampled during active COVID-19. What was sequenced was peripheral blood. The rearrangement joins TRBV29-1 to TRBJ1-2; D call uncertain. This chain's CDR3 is CSAGVGGYGYTF. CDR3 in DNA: TGCAGCGCTGGGGTAGGAGGCTATGGCTACACCTTC.